The clone carrying this T cell receptor beta chain was counted only a few times. 60 Vbeta and 13 Jbeta primers were used in PCR. TCRdb's copy holds only in-frame clones and misses some; the assay was immunoSEQ multiplex PCR. The sample lists around 100,000 clones; around 8% were seen once. The germline V and J ends were trimmed by 4 bases and 4 bases, with 10 bases remaining between them. Looked up from germline, CDR1 is SGHDN and CDR2 is FVKESK. The CDR3 covers 13 residues. This specimen belongs to a study of cytomegalovirus exposure and HLA in healthy donors. The TCR sequence derives from a man aged 45-60 years in good health and CMV-seronegative. The chain recombines TRBV14 with TRBJ1-2, with D perhaps TRBD1 (6 bases). Sequencing input: PBMCs. The CDR3 protein is CASSPGAGYGYTF. As DNA, the CDR3 is TGTGCCAGCAGCCCAGGGGCGGGCTATGGCTACACCTTC.